This TCR beta chain was sequenced for a study of PD-L1 blockade in urothelial cancer. Assay used: immunoSEQ multiplex PCR; TCRdb lists only in-frame clones, some missing. Among approximately 24,000 clones listed, 75% to 90% were seen once. Germline assignment: CDR1 DFQATT and CDR2 SNEGSKA (reference sequence). The CDR3 has 10 residues. V was shortened by 4 bases and J by 6 bases, with 6 bases between the two germline ends. The rearrangement uses TRBV20-1 and TRBJ1-2, with a possible D match to TRBD1 (6 bases). The TCR sequence derives from a man in his sixties with urothelial cancer. Sequenced material: PBMCs, taken around atezolizumab (anti-PD-L1) treatment. The CDR3 reads CSANRDGYTF. CDR3 nucleotide sequence: TGCAGTGCTAACAGGGATGGCTACACCTTC.